This TCR beta chain was retrieved from a study of a mutant IDH1 vaccine in newly diagnosed glioma. Overall study: Of the patients given treatment, roughly 60% were male and about 38% were female, and a mean age of around 41 years was recorded.

Sequencing was performed with immunoSEQ multiplex PCR; in TCRdb, only in-frame clones are kept and a portion is missing. The sample carries about 42,000 clones, approximately 85% recorded once. In regard to this clone: Its antigen is as yet unknown.

The time point was: week 5, during vaccination. Every vaccination contained 300 ug of the mutant IDH1 20-mer peptide and was paired with topical imiquimod. J was trimmed by 5 bases and V by 5 bases; bases with no gene match: 12. Germline V gene data show CDR1 as MNHEY and CDR2 as SVGAGI. The CDR3 spans 15 residues. The chain employs TRBV6-5 and TRBJ2-7; 7 bases agree with TRBD2. This clonotype was obtained from a man aged 35-49 years with glioma. The sequencing used PBMCs, collected from a glioma patient whose treatment included an IDH1 peptide vaccine. CDR3: CASSPVSGPRDEQYF. In DNA form, the CDR3 reads TGTGCCAGCAGTCCTGTTAGCGGGCCCCGGGACGAGCAGTACTTC.